Given below is one T cell receptor (beta chain) in context. The germline V gene has CDR1 SNHLY and CDR2 FYNNEI. V lost 10 bases and J lost 4, with 17 bases in between. This CDR3 contains 14 residues. The sample originates from a study of T cell changes during pregnancy in multiple sclerosis. Data came from immunoSEQ multiplex PCR; TCRdb stores just in-frame clones and leaves some out. The data show roughly 22,000 clones, with 91% seen just once and around 0.57% held by the top ten. The source material was CD4+ T cells from peripheral blood mononuclear cells, sampled after pregnancy. The receptor was isolated from a female donor in good health, enrolled as a control in a pregnancy study. This chain connects TRBV2 to TRBJ2-1; D may be TRBD1 (6 bases). In DNA form, the CDR3 reads TGTGCCACCCGAGGGGCAGGGGATTACAATGAGCAGTTCTTC. It translates to CATRGAGDYNEQFF. The variable domain in full, completed from reference TRBV2 and TRBJ2-1, reads EPEVTQTPSHQVTQMGQEVILRCVPISNHLYFYWYRQILGQKVEFLVSFYNNEISEKSEIFDDQFSVERPDGSNFTLKIRSTKLEDSAMYFCATRGAGDYNEQFFGPGTRLTVL.